This TCR beta chain is from a study of blood T cell repertoires in COVID-19. The wider study: Acute and convalescent COVID-19 samples came from the United States, Italy and Spain. T cells, B-cell-depleted T cells, or PBMCs supplied cDNA or gDNA.

Authors' processing steps: Estimated nucleated cell counts came from reference gene primer amplification. Repertoires were generated with immunoSEQ multiplex PCR, while TCRdb's copy carries only in-frame clones and drops some. That table supplies the V and J calls and clone size; D and trimming were determined from the DNA. The sample shows 200,000 to 250,000 clones, approximately 83% of them seen only once. Per germline, CDR1 MNHEY and CDR2 SVGAGI. This CDR3 is 15 amino acids long. J was trimmed by 3 bases and V by 6 bases; bases with no gene match: 9. The receptor's source is a woman aged 55 to 70 with acute or convalescent COVID-19. The genes are TRBV6-5 and TRBJ1-2; 8 nucleotides agree with TRBD1. Sample: peripheral blood. The DNA of the CDR3 is TGTGCCAGCAGCCCCGGGACAGGCCTACACTATGGCTACACCTTC. Translation gives CASSPGTGLHYGYTF.